Listed here are 3 T cell receptor beta chains from one sample, sequenced in a study of tumor and adjacent non-tumor tissue in lung cancer. The template was RNA from unsorted bulk tissue. This non-tumor lung sample came from over 3 cm beyond the tumor edge. TCRbeta libraries were built with three rounds of nested PCR, modified from ARM-PCR. TCRdb re-called the multiplex PCR reads with MiXCR, one entry per CDR3 protein. The repertoire consists of 90,000 to 100,000 distinct CDR3 sequences, with 75% to 90% occurring once and the leading ten covering more than 25%. Specimen: distant non-tumor lung tissue. These TCRs come from a man between 60 and 70 years old with small cell lung cancer.

Of note for this clonotype: A read error may produce the germline difference seen at one junction end. The chain is built from TRBV11-3 and TRBJ1-2; 7 bases align to TRBD1. There are 15 residues in the CDR3. Germline assignment: CDR1 SGHNT and CDR2 YENEEA. As DNA, the CDR3 is TGTGCCAGCAGCTTCTCGGACAGGCCTAACTATGAGTACGCCTTC. This gives the protein CASSFSDRPNYEYAF.

A note on this clonotype: No conserved phenylalanine or tryptophan ends this CDR3, so it is likely a read error. The DNA is left out, because the CDR3 cannot be placed on it with certainty; the CDR3 is given as TCRdb lists it. The rearrangement joins TRBV4-1 to TRBJ1-1; the table names TRBD1, a call not compared with the DNA. CDR1 and CDR2 from the germline V gene are MGHRA and YSYEKL. The CDR3 has 14 residues if both end residues are counted. CDR3 protein: CASSQQQGSTEAFI.

The rearrangement uses TRBV12-3 or TRBV12-4 and TRBJ2-3; 12 bases agree with TRBD2. V shed 10 bases, J shed 5 bases, and the junction held 10 bases outside the gene matches. The CDR3 has 15 amino acids. This CDR3 is CANRPTSGSRDTQYF. CDR3 bases: TGTGCCAACAGACCGACTAGCGGGAGTAGAGATACGCAGTATTTT.